This T cell receptor beta chain appears in the sequencing data of a study of regulatory T cells in long-lasting Graves disease. Both iRepertoire HTBI primers and Arm-PCR of CDR3 regions were used to build the TCR beta libraries. TCRdb fed the multiplex PCR reads into MiXCR, producing one record per CDR3 protein. Of hundreds of thousands of distinct CDR3 sequences detected, roughly 17% appear once; the ten largest clones hold just under 30%. This clonotype was seen ten or more times. Germline CDR1 MDHEN, CDR2 SYDVKM. The CDR3 runs 15 residues. V lost 6 bases to trimming and J lost 6 bases; unmatched junction nucleotides: 8. As for time point: newly diagnosed GD, antithyroid drugs for less than 3 months. RNA extracted from PBMCs served as the sequencing template. Each of the patients was recruited from an endocrinology department situated in Xi'an, China. This same sample was also part of a study on T cells in Graves' hyperthyroidism and ophthalmopathy. This second report adds: Uncontrolled infection, other autoimmune disease, pregnancy and lactation each barred patients from inclusion. Initially, a first-round RT-PCR of the TCR CDR3 employed the HTBI primer set. Model predictions of ophthalmopathy came a median approximately 6.2 months before onset.

This clonotype originated in a man aged 40-50 years with Graves disease. The sample consisted of peripheral blood mononuclear cells (PBMCs), taken at new diagnosis, from a patient treated with antithyroid drugs. The V and J genes are TRBV28 and TRBJ1-6; 7 nucleotides line up with TRBD1. CDR3 DNA sequence: TGTGCCAGCAGGCCACAGGGGCCCACTAATTCACCCCTCCACTTT. Translating gives CASRPQGPTNSPLHF.